This TCR beta chain was captured in a study of shared clonotypes between healthy human individuals. V shed 6 bases and J shed 2 bases, with 15 bases lying between them. The CDR3 spans 14 residues. Germline loops: CDR1 SGHRS, CDR2 YFSETQ. The table came from immunoSEQ multiplex PCR; TCRdb's copy has only in-frame clones and leaves some out. The sample lists more than 2,000,000 clones, approximately 93% occurring once. The origin of this receptor is a man aged 18 to 29 in good health. Some clones in this sample may be carry-over from other donors' samples. The J gene is TRBJ2-7, the V gene TRBV5-1; tentatively, D is TRBD2 (7 bases). Sequenced sample: naive CD4+ T cells from PBMCs. As to subset: CD45RA+ positively selected. The CDR3 nucleotides are TGCGCCAGCACCCTGGGGGGGGCCACCTACGAGCAGTACTTC. The encoded protein is CASTLGGATYEQYF. The full variable domain, rest sourced from reference TRBV5-1 and TRBJ2-7, is KAGVTQTPRYLIKTRGQQVTLSCSPISGHRSVSWYQQTPGQGLQFLFEYFSETQRNKGNFPGRFSGRQFSNSRSEMNVSTLELGDSALYLCASTLGGATYEQYFGPGTRLTVT.